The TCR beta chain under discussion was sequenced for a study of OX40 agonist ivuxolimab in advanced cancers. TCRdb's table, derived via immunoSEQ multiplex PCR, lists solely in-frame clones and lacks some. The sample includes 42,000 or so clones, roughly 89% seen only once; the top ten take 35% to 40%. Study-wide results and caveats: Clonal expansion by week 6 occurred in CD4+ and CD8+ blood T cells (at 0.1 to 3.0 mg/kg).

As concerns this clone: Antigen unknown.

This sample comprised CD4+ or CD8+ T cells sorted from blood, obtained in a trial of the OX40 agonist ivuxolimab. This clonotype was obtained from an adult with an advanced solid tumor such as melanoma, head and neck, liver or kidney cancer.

The CDR3 region has the DNA TGTGCCAGCAGCTTTCCTTGGCGGGGGAAAAACATTCAGTACTTC. Encoded protein: CASSFPWRGKNIQYF. J is TRBJ2-4 and V is TRBV11-2, with 7 bases aligning to TRBD2. The V gene end was trimmed by 3 bases and the J gene end by 4 bases; junction bases not matched to a gene: 6. Germline V gene lookup returns CDR1 SGHAT and CDR2 FQNNGV. The CDR3 runs to 15 residues.